This T cell receptor (beta chain) was identified in a study of CD8+ T cells in alopecia areata. Treatment in this sample: oral pan-JAK inhibitor, 5-10 mg twice daily. Trimming left V 6 bases short and J 8 bases short, with 11 bases between. The CDR3 contains 12 residues. Germline loops: CDR1 MNHEY, CDR2 SMNVEV (reference sequence). After isolation, RNA underwent reverse transcription to generate cDNA as the sequencing template. TCRdb's table, derived via immunoSEQ multiplex PCR, lists solely in-frame clones and lacks some. The repertoire holds approximately 280,000 clones, with roughly 50% as singletons.

The sample here was CD4+ T cells sorted from blood, taken at week 24, from a patient treated with tofacitinib. This chain connects TRBV27 to TRBJ2-1, with D perhaps being TRBD1 or TRBD2 (5 bases each). The receptor was isolated from a human donor with alopecia areata. The CDR3: CASRGVTDEQFF. The DNA of the CDR3 is TGTGCCAGCAGGGGGGTAACGGATGAGCAGTTCTTC.